This T cell receptor beta chain was captured in a study of cytomegalovirus exposure and HLA in healthy donors. Germline V gene lookup returns CDR1 SGHTA and CDR2 FQGNSA. The CDR3 sequence is 14 residues long. V was pared by 1 base and J by 1 base, with 8 bases between. With 60 Vbeta and 13 Jbeta primers, the PCR was carried out. Profiling relied on immunoSEQ multiplex PCR, and the TCRdb table lists in-frame clones only, not all of them. The table has under 150,000 clones, less than 85% seen once. Sequenced input: PBMCs. This sequence originates from a woman between 50 and 59 years old in good health and CMV-seropositive. J is TRBJ2-7 and V is TRBV7-2, with unresolved D. CDR3 bases: TGTGCCAGCAGCTTAGTTCCAGTTTCCTACGAGCAGTACTTC. Encoded protein: CASSLVPVSYEQYF.